These 5 T cell receptor beta chains share one sample of origin, sequenced in a study of vaccination effects on CD4 cells after COVID-19. Using immunoSEQ multiplex PCR, the repertoire was profiled, and TCRdb retains in-frame clones only, with some absent. Of just under 30,000 clones in the sample, 74% were seen once. These receptors have no identified antigens. Viral peptide pools were used in the ViraFEST assay to expand antigen-specific CD4+ T cells, and sequencing came afterward. Cells that had been cultured for approximately ten days were the source of isolated CD4+ T cells. Every participant took two doses of the BNT162b2 or mRNA-1273 vaccine. The specimen was CD4+ T cells from PBMCs cultured with HCoV-OC43 spike peptides, collected after COVID-19 vaccination. Subset reported: HCoV-OC43 spike overlapping peptide pool stimulation. The receptors shown here come from a human donor who received a COVID-19 vaccine.

This chain connects TRBV13 to TRBJ2-1; 10 bases are a match to TRBD2. The CDR3 consists of 15 residues. The junction had 11 bases not matched to a gene; V was cut back by 5 bases and J by 10 bases. Germline V lookup: CDR1 PRHDT, CDR2 FYEKMQ (reference sequence). The CDR3, as DNA: TGTGCCAGCAGCCCCTGGTCTAGCGGGGGATTAGAGCAGTTCTTC. Translating it yields CASSPWSSGGLEQFF.

Note on this clone: The same CDR3 arises from other DNA sequences in this sample as well. The gene calls are TRBV5-1 and TRBJ1-5, with D unresolved. CDR1 and CDR2 from the germline V gene are SGHRS and YFSETQ. This CDR3 spans 14 amino acids. Trimming pared 0 bases from V and 2 bases from J, leaving 6 bases between. CDR3 in amino acids: CASSLDGGNQPQHF. In DNA, the CDR3 is TGCGCCAGCAGCTTGGACGGGGGCAATCAGCCCCAGCATTTT.

The rearrangement links TRBV19 to TRBJ1-4; TRBD1 might be the D (5 bases). With 3 bases removed from V and 2 bases from J, the gap between germline ends came to 7 bases. The CDR3 runs to 14 residues. Germline lookup yields CDR1 LNHDA and CDR2 SQIVND (reference sequence). CDR3 sequence: CASSMGGTNEKLFF. CDR3 coding DNA: TGTGCCAGTAGTATGGGGGGTACTAATGAAAAACTGTTTTTT.

V usage is TRBV10-1 and J usage is TRBJ1-2; D uncertain. The CDR3 extends over 14 amino acids. The V end was cut by 3 bases, the J end by 4 bases, with 12 bases between. CDR1 and CDR2 from the germline V gene are WNHNN and SYGVQD (reference sequence). CDR3 protein: CASSDEGSPYGYTF. In DNA form, the CDR3 reads TGCGCCAGCAGTGACGAGGGATCTCCCTATGGCTACACCTTC.

The chain recombines TRBV27 with TRBJ2-5; 8 positions agree with TRBD1. The CDR3 loop spans 14 amino acids. The germline CDR1 and CDR2 sequences are MNHEY and SMNVEV (reference sequence). V was clipped by 5 bases and J by 5 bases; unmatched bases: 7. DNA for the CDR3: TGTGCCAGCAGTCAAGGACAGGGACAGGAGACCCAGTACTTC. The encoded protein is CASSQGQGQETQYF.